One sample yielded the 7 T cell receptor beta chains listed below, sequenced in a study of blood T cell repertoires in COVID-19. The data were produced by immunoSEQ multiplex PCR, yet TCRdb's version contains in-frame clones alone and is incomplete. The sample consists of 65,000 to 70,000 clones, approximately 88% of them appearing once. The sample was peripheral blood. The receptors originated from a woman of 80 years or more with acute or convalescent COVID-19.

The chain is built from TRBV5-1 and TRBJ2-3, with D tentatively TRBD1 (6 bases). The CDR3 loop spans 14 amino acids. Germline-derived CDR1 and CDR2 are SGHRS and YFSETQ. V dropped 0 bases and J dropped 3 bases, with 8 bases sitting between them. CDR3 protein: CASSLGTVTDTQYF. CDR3 DNA: TGCGCCAGCAGCTTGGGGACAGTGACAGATACGCAGTATTTT.

CDR3 residues: CASSVGSTDTQYF. Written as DNA, the CDR3 is TGTGCCAGCAGCGTCGGGAGTACAGATACGCAGTATTTT. The chain combines TRBV9 with TRBJ2-3; D may be TRBD2 (6 bases). V was shortened by 2 bases and J by 3 bases, with 7 bases between the two germline ends. The CDR3 extends over 13 amino acids. The germline gives CDR1 SGDLS, CDR2 YYNGEE.

The chain has TRBV20-1 and TRBJ2-7, with D possibly TRBD1 on 5 matching bases. Per the germline V gene, CDR1 is DFQATT and CDR2 is SNEGSKA (reference sequence). Trimming shortened V by 7 bases and J by 3 bases, and 10 bases separated the two germline ends. The CDR3 covers 11 residues. This CDR3 reads CSGQQNYEQYF. The CDR3 DNA reads TGCAGTGGACAGCAAAACTACGAGCAGTACTTC.

This chain joins TRBV28 and TRBJ2-3, with TRBD1 matching 7 bases. There are 15 residues in the CDR3. The V and J ends lost 8 bases and 2 bases, in that order; junction bases with no gene match: 10. Germline V gene lookup returns CDR1 MDHEN and CDR2 SYDVKM. The CDR3: CASGIQGPSTDTQYF. CDR3 sequence (DNA): TGTGCCAGCGGAATACAGGGGCCGTCCACAGATACGCAGTATTTT.

The V gene is TRBV7-9, the J gene TRBJ2-7; D may be TRBD1 (6 bases). V was pared by 1 base and J by 2 bases, with 15 bases between. This CDR3 is 16 amino acids long. From germline, CDR1 is SEHNR and CDR2 FQNEAQ (reference sequence). CDR3 sequence reads: CASSLGRTVSPYEQYF. The CDR3 DNA is TGTGCCAGCAGCTTAGGAAGGACAGTTTCGCCCTACGAGCAGTACTTC.

This chain's CDR3 is CASSLEGARNSPLHF. DNA for the CDR3: TGCGCCAGCAGCTTGGAGGGGGCGCGGAATTCACCCCTCCACTTT. The J gene is TRBJ1-6, the V gene TRBV5-1, with TRBD1 identical over 7 bases. Germline-derived CDR1 and CDR2 are SGHRS and YFSETQ. V trimming: 0 bases; J trimming: 7 bases; junction bases outside the gene matches: 4. This CDR3 has 15 amino acids.

The CDR3 coding sequence is TGCGCCAGCAGCCCCTTAGCAGGGGCCAATTCACCCCTCCACTTT. This gives the protein CASSPLAGANSPLHF. This chain connects TRBV5-1 to TRBJ1-6, with D tentatively TRBD1 (6 bases). The CDR3 has 15 amino acids. Germline CDR1 and CDR2: SGHRS and YFSETQ. Trimming pared 4 bases from V and 7 bases from J, leaving 15 bases between.